The 23 T cell receptor beta chains below were found in one sample sequenced in a study of shared clonotypes between healthy human individuals (TCRdb year 2020). For the CD8 naive samples, CD45RO-negative cells were positively selected for CCR7, yielding a CD45RA+CCR7+ population from which TemRA cells were excluded. The library was obtained by the immunoSEQ multiplex PCR assay. TCRdb obtained this table from immuneACCESS and retained in-frame rearrangements with V and J assigned. These tables miss some clones; where compared with another copy, unresolved V genes account for less than half of the shortfall, and the remainder is unexplained. The sample includes some 2,000,000 clones, with 85% to 95% observed a single time. 1.1% of the sample is in the top ten clones. Sequencing was done on a sample of naive CD8+ T cells sorted from blood. This specimen's cell subset or site label, interpreted: CD45RA+CCR7+. The receptors derive from a man between 18 and 35 years old in good health.

J is TRBJ2-1 and V is TRBV6-5, with unresolved D. In germline, CDR1 is MNHEY, CDR2 SVGAGI. The CDR3 has 12 amino acids. V was clipped by 5 bases and J by 8 bases, with 10 bases between them. The CDR3 DNA follows: TGTGCCAGCAGTACCGAGTCCGATGAGCAGTTCTTC. It is translated as CASSTESDEQFF.

J is TRBJ2-1 and V is TRBV14; tentatively, D is TRBD2 (5 bases). Trimming took off 0 bases at V and 7 bases at J, with 7 bases between the two ends. The CDR3 has 13 amino acids. Germline V gives CDR1 SGHDN, CDR2 FVKESK. The CDR3 loop is CASSQDWENEQFF. The DNA for the CDR3 is TGTGCCAGCAGCCAAGACTGGGAGAATGAGCAGTTCTTC. Full variable domain (rest looked up from reference TRBV14 and TRBJ2-1): EAGVTQFPSHSVIEKGQTVTLRCDPISGHDNLYWYRRVMGKEIKFLLHFVKESKQDESGMPNNRFLAERTGGTYSTLKVQPAELEDSGVYFCASSQDWENEQFFGPGTRLTVL.

The gene calls are TRBV4-3 and TRBJ2-7; D not resolved. V lost 0 bases and J lost 4, with 10 bases in between. Germline V lookup: CDR1 LGHNA, CDR2 YSLEER. CDR3 length equals 14 residues. The CDR3 nucleotides are TGCGCCAGCAGCCAAGATCTTCAGGTTTACGAGCAGTACTTC. This codes for CASSQDLQVYEQYF.

V and J are TRBV2 and TRBJ2-1; D gene ambiguous. The CDR3 spans 12 residues. Germline CDR1 and CDR2: SNHLY and FYNNEI. V was pared by 3 bases and J by 6 bases, with 6 bases between. CDR3 protein: CASSDWGNEQFF. The CDR3 DNA follows: TGTGCCAGCAGTGACTGGGGCAATGAGCAGTTCTTC.

The chain employs TRBV5-4 and TRBJ2-3, with TRBD1 identical over 10 bases. This CDR3 region has 17 residues. Germline CDR1 reads SGHNT; CDR2 reads YYREEE (reference sequence). The V gene end was trimmed by 4 bases and the J gene end by 3 bases; junction bases not matched to a gene: 11. This chain's CDR3 is CASSDPFDRGHTDTQYF. The CDR3 DNA reads as TGTGCCAGCAGCGACCCTTTTGACAGGGGGCATACAGATACGCAGTATTTT.

The genes are TRBV30 and TRBJ2-3; no clear D gene. CDR1 is GTSNPN, CDR2 SVGIG, per germline (reference sequence). V lost 5 bases and J 2 bases, leaving 14 bases between the germline ends. CDR3 length: 14 residues. This CDR3 is CAWDSGLDTDTQYF. The CDR3 region has the DNA TGTGCCTGGGATTCGGGTCTGGACACAGATACGCAGTATTTT.

The V gene is TRBV13, the J gene TRBJ2-2; tentative D call: TRBD1 (5 bases). CDR1 is PRHDT and CDR2 is FYEKMQ in the germline V gene (reference sequence). V was cut by 8 bases and J by 6 bases, with 22 bases left in between. CDR3 length equals 16 residues. CDR3 in amino acids: CASGLGPAGRPGELFF. The CDR3 DNA sequence: TGTGCCAGCGGGTTGGGGCCCGCAGGGCGGCCCGGGGAGCTGTTTTTT.

This chain uses TRBV4-3 with TRBJ1-2, with D hard to call. The CDR3 consists of 15 residues. Trimming took off 0 bases at V and 0 bases at J, with 8 bases between the two ends. Germline V gene sequence: CDR1 LGHNA, CDR2 YSLEER. CDR3: CASSQDLETNYGYTF. The DNA of the CDR3 is TGCGCCAGCAGCCAAGATCTGGAGACTAACTATGGCTACACCTTC.

Comment on this clone: This sample includes further DNA sequences coding for the same CDR3. The CDR3 loop reads CASSLAGRGYEQYF. The DNA for the CDR3 is TGCGCCAGCAGCTTGGCGGGCAGGGGCTACGAGCAGTACTTC. V gene TRBV5-1 combines with J gene TRBJ2-7; the D gene is possibly TRBD1 (6 bases). The CDR3 runs to 14 residues. The V gene's germline CDR1 is SGHRS and CDR2 YFSETQ. The V gene lost 0 bases and the J gene lost 3 bases, with 10 bases spanning the gap.

V usage is TRBV29-1 and J usage is TRBJ2-7, with 11 bases aligning to TRBD2. The CDR3 consists of 16 residues. Trimming cost V 0 bases and J 1 base; bases outside gene matches: 5. Germline V lookup: CDR1 SQVTM, CDR2 ANQGSEA. The CDR3 is CSVEETSGKTSYEQYF. The CDR3 DNA reads as TGCAGCGTTGAAGAGACTAGCGGGAAGACTTCCTACGAGCAGTACTTC.

In regard to this clone: Within the sample, other DNA sequences also encode this same CDR3. V gene TRBV11-2 combines with J gene TRBJ2-7; the D gene is possibly TRBD1 (5 bases). Between the trimmed V and J ends, which lost 0 bases and 4 bases, there was a span of 13 bases. The CDR3 has 15 amino acids. Germline CDR1 SGHAT, CDR2 FQNNGV. The CDR3 DNA reads as TGTGCCAGCAGCTTAGATCGCGACAGTTCGTACGAGCAGTACTTC. The encoded protein is CASSLDRDSSYEQYF.

This clone was counted a single time. The genes are TRBV4-2 and TRBJ2-3; perhaps TRBD2 as D (6 bases). The germline V gene encodes CDR1 LGHNA and CDR2 YNFKEQ. V shed 1 base and J shed 6 bases, with 17 bases lying between them. The CDR3 contains 16 residues. The CDR3 sequence is CASSQGVSGISDTQYF. The CDR3 DNA sequence: TGTGCCAGCAGCCAAGGTGTTAGCGGTATATCGGATACGCAGTATTTT.

The V and J genes are TRBV28 and TRBJ1-1; D gene uncertain. The CDR3 loop spans 14 amino acids. The ends were cut back, 5 bases at V and 1 base at J, with 11 bases in the middle. Germline CDR1 reads MDHEN; CDR2 reads SYDVKM. The CDR3 spells CASSPGRGNTEAFF. The CDR3 DNA follows: TGTGCCAGCAGTCCCGGACGGGGGAACACTGAAGCTTTCTTT.

The chain combines TRBV27 with TRBJ2-7; D not certain. CDR3 size: 16 residues. V lost 5 bases to trimming and J lost 1 base, with 18 bases between them. Germline V gives CDR1 MNHEY, CDR2 SMNVEV (reference sequence). CDR3 in amino acids: CASSPRTRAFSYEQYF. CDR3 nucleotide sequence: TGTGCCAGCAGTCCCCGTACAAGGGCCTTTTCCTACGAGCAGTACTTC.

As for this clone: This sample includes further DNA sequences coding for the same CDR3. This chain links TRBV5-1 with TRBJ2-1; D is perhaps TRBD1 (6 bases). The CDR3 has 14 amino acids. Germline V gives CDR1 SGHRS, CDR2 YFSETQ. The V end was cut by 1 base, the J end by 1 base, with 6 bases between. Written as DNA, the CDR3 is TGCGCCAGCAGCTTGACAGGGTCCTACAATGAGCAGTTCTTC. It is translated as CASSLTGSYNEQFF.

The chain couples TRBV28 to TRBJ2-7; either TRBD1 or TRBD2 may supply D (5 bases each). This CDR3 comprises 15 residues. CDR1 is MDHEN, CDR2 SYDVKM, per germline. Deletions cut 6 bases from V and 2 bases from J, with 17 bases between. CDR3 bases: TGTGCCAGCAGGGTCCACGGGGCGGCGACCTACGAGCAGTACTTC. Translation: CASRVHGAATYEQYF.

The rearrangement uses TRBV12-5 and TRBJ1-6; D is unclear. The length of the CDR3 is 14 residues. V gave up 6 bases and J gave up 3 bases, with 9 bases separating them. Germline values: CDR1 LGHNT, CDR2 FRNRAP. The CDR3 bases are TGTGCTAGTGGCCTGACGGACTATAATTCACCCCTCCACTTT. Its protein product is CASGLTDYNSPLHF.

This clone has just one count. The sample holds other DNA sequences that translate to the same CDR3. J is TRBJ2-7 and V is TRBV7-9; 7 nucleotides line up with TRBD2. Trimming cost V 2 bases and J 0 bases; bases outside gene matches: 1. Germline-derived CDR1 and CDR2 are SEHNR and FQNEAQ (reference sequence). The CDR3 has 14 residues. The CDR3, as DNA: TGTGCCAGCAGCTTAAGCGGGGCCTCCTACGAGCAGTACTTC. As protein: CASSLSGASYEQYF.

This sequence joins TRBV7-9 and TRBJ1-1; D gene unclear. There are 16 residues in the CDR3. V was trimmed by 3 bases and J by 5 bases, leaving 19 bases between them. CDR1 and CDR2 (germline): SEHNR, FQNEAQ (reference sequence). The DNA of the CDR3 is TGTGCCAGCAGCTTTACATGGGGATCGAAGTTTACTGAAGCTTTCTTT. Protein product: CASSFTWGSKFTEAFF.

The chain joins TRBV2 to TRBJ1-3, with 10 bases identical to TRBD1. CDR1 and CDR2 (germline): SNHLY, FYNNEI. J was trimmed by 4 bases and V by 2 bases; bases with no gene match: 5. The CDR3 is 16 residues long. CDR3 loop: CASSEQDRGGGNTIYF. DNA for the CDR3: TGTGCCAGCAGTGAACAGGACAGGGGGGGCGGAAACACCATATATTTT.

Only a few counts were recorded for this clone. Other DNA sequences of this sample code for an identical CDR3. The genes are TRBV5-6 and TRBJ2-7; 9 nucleotides align to TRBD1. The CDR3 is made up of 14 amino acids. The V segment lost 4 bases and the J segment 2 bases; nucleotides outside the gene matches: 4. Germline CDR1 SGHDT, CDR2 YYEEEE. The DNA for the CDR3 is TGTGCCAGCAGCCCGGGACAGGGACCCTACGAGCAGTACTTC. Residues: CASSPGQGPYEQYF.

This clone was found once. CDR3 nucleotide sequence: TGCGCCAGCGGCCAGGTTGGCACTGAAGCTTTCTTT. As protein: CASGQVGTEAFF. This chain connects TRBV5-1 to TRBJ1-1; D is ambiguous. The CDR3 loop spans 12 amino acids. Trimming removed 7 bases at V and 4 bases at J, with 11 bases between. Germline CDR1 is SGHRS and CDR2 is YFSETQ. The entire variable domain, with the rest obtained from reference TRBV5-1 and TRBJ1-1, is as follows: KAGVTQTPRYLIKTRGQQVTLSCSPISGHRSVSWYQQTPGQGLQFLFEYFSETQRNKGNFPGRFSGRQFSNSRSEMNVSTLELGDSALYLCASGQVGTEAFFGQGTRLTVV.

The chain has TRBV9 and TRBJ2-2; 7 positions match TRBD1. Germline V gives CDR1 SGDLS, CDR2 YYNGEE. Germline trimming cut 0 bases from V and 6 bases from J; bases unmatched to any gene: 5. There are 15 residues in the CDR3. Here the CDR3 reads CASSVGTGLAGELFF. CDR3 sequence (DNA): TGTGCCAGCAGCGTAGGGACAGGTCTCGCCGGGGAGCTGTTTTTT.